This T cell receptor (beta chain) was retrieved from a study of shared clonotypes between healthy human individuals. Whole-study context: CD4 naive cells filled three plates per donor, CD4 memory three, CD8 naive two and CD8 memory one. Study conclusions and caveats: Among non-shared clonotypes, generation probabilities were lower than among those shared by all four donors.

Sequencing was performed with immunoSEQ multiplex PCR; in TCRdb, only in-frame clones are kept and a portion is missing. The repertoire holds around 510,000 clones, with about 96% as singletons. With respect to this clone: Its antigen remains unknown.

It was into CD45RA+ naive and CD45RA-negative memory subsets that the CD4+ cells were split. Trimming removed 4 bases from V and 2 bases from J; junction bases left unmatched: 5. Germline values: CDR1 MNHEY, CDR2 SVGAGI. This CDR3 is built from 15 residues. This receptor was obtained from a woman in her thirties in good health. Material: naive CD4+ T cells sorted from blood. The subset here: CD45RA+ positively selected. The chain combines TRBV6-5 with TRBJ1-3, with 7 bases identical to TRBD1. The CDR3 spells CASSSAQGAGNTIYF. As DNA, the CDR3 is TGTGCCAGCAGTTCCGCGCAGGGGGCTGGAAACACCATATATTTT.